This T cell receptor (beta chain) was captured by sequencing in a study of control samples from healthy donors and cancer patients. The protocol was immunoSEQ multiplex PCR, while the TCRdb copy is restricted to in-frame clones and leaves out a portion. The table has about 150,000 clones, approximately 90% seen once. This clone came up once. This clonotype was obtained from a woman in her 30s in good health. The sample was blood.

The CDR3 nucleotides read TGTGCCAGCAGTGAAGCCGGTGGGGTGTACGAGCAGTACTTC. This codes for CASSEAGGVYEQYF. The chain is built from TRBV2 and TRBJ2-7, with D uncertain. Germline V gives CDR1 SNHLY, CDR2 FYNNEI. V gave up 0 bases and J gave up 4 bases, with 10 bases separating them. The CDR3 totals 14 residues.